The subject of this entry is one T cell receptor (beta chain). The antigen remains undetermined. V was cut by 4 bases and J by 2 bases, with 13 bases left in between. The CDR3 runs 15 residues. The germline CDR1 and CDR2 sequences are MNHEY and SMNVEV (reference sequence). The source of the sample is a study of T cell responses to AZD1222 COVID-19 vaccine. For the study at large: Combined were second doses at about 4 or about 12 weeks.

TCRdb keeps only in-frame clones here, not all; method: immunoSEQ multiplex PCR. The sample has some 130,000 clones, roughly 88% seen once. Study-level findings and limits: The study reported that nearly half of spike-specific TCRs target unmutated variant regions. Baseline seropositivity characterized only a handful of AZD1222 recipients. The breadth and depth of Spike-specific TCRs increased once two AZD1222 doses had been given.

This TCR derives from an adult in good health. The chain combines TRBV27 with TRBJ2-3; no definite D call. Source: peripheral blood, taken on day 0 of AZD1222 vaccination. CDR3 protein: CASSWTTITTDTQYF. CDR3 coding DNA: TGTGCCAGCAGTTGGACCACCATTACCACAGATACGCAGTATTTT.